This T cell receptor (beta chain) comes out of a study of post-analysis software for immune sequencing data. Concerning this clonotype itself: Its antigen is as yet unknown.

Study observations and caveats: Strong co-clustering by F measure was evident for samples that had been prepared in the same batch. Multiple sclerosis patients showed significantly lower normalized Chao1 diversity than controls did. TRBV segments more frequent in patients than in controls numbered five and included TRBV5-6, TRBV5-1 and TRBV20-1.

J gave up 1 base and V 0 bases, and 3 bases lay outside the gene matches. CDR3 length: 16 residues. Germline CDR1 MGHRA, CDR2 YSYEKL. TCR beta cDNA libraries had unique molecular identifiers. One entry per CDR3 protein results from TCRdb running MiXCR on the PCR reads. The sample contains about 620,000 distinct CDR3 sequences, 44% of which appear only once. This clonotype was sampled from a girl aged 5-17 years with multiple sclerosis. The chain employs TRBV4-1 and TRBJ2-5, with 9 bases fitting TRBD2. The source material was blood. CDR3: CASSQEAGGFQETQYF. The CDR3 region has the DNA TGCGCCAGCAGCCAAGAGGCGGGGGGGTTCCAAGAGACCCAGTACTTC.